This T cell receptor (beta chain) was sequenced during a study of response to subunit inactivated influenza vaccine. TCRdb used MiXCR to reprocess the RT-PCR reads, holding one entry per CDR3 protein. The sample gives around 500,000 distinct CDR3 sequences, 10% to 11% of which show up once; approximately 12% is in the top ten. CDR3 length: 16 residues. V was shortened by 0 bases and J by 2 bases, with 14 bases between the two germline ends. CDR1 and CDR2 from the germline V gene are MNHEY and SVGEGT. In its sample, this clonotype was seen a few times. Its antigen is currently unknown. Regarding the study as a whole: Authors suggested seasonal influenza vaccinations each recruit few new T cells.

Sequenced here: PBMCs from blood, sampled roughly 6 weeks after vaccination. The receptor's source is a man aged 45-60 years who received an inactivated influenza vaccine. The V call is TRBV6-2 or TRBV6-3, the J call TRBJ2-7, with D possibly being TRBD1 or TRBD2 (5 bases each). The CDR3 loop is CASSYSMRGQTYEQYF. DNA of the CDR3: TGTGCCAGCAGTTACTCGATGAGGGGTCAGACCTACGAGCAGTACTTC.